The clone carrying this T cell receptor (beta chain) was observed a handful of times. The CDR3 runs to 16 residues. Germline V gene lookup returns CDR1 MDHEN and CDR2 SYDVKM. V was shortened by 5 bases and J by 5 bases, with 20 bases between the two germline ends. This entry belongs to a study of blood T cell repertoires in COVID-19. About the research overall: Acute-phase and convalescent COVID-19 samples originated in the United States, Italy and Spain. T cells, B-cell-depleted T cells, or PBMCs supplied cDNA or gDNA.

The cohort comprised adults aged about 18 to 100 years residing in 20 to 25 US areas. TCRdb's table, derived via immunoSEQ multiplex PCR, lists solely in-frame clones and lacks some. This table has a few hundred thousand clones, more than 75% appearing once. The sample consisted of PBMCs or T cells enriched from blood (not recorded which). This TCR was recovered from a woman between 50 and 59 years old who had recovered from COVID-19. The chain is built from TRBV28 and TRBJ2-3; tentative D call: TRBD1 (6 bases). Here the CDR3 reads CASSPNWGRGKDTQYF. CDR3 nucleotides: TGTGCCAGCAGTCCTAATTGGGGCAGGGGTAAAGATACGCAGTATTTT.